This T cell receptor (beta chain) was profiled in a study of identical twins. Study-level results: Insertions ran lower in abundant cord blood beta clonotypes, though not in memory repertoires.

The CDR3 covers 18 residues. CDR1 SGHAT and CDR2 FQDESV come from the germline V gene (reference sequence). The V end was cut by 4 bases, the J end by 3 bases, with 25 bases between. In its sample, this clonotype was seen a few times. Its antigen is currently unknown. Each CDR3 protein gets one entry after TCRdb re-called the 5' RACE reads with MiXCR. The repertoire includes 350,000 to 450,000 distinct CDR3 sequences, around 20% of them detected once, and 10% to 15% sits in the top ten. V gene TRBV11-1 combines with J gene TRBJ2-7; D is unclear. The sequenced material came from naive T cells sorted from blood. This TCR was sampled from a man aged 50-60 years in good health. The CDR3 DNA follows: TGTGCCAGCAGCTCAACCATCAAGAGGACGAAGGCGAGCTACGAGCAGTACTTC. Translated, it gives CASSSTIKRTKASYEQYF.